One sample yielded the 15 T cell receptor beta chains listed below, sequenced in a study of blood T cell repertoires in COVID-19. The method was immunoSEQ multiplex PCR; TCRdb's version includes in-frame clones alone and lacks a portion of them. The sample shows 250,000 to 350,000 clones, about 88% of them seen only once. The sample taken for sequencing was peripheral blood. These TCRs come from a human donor with COVID-19, enrolled during active disease. The donor label of this sample is uncertain.

V is TRBV7-9 and J is TRBJ2-3; D unclear. V was clipped by 6 bases and J by 0 bases, with 7 bases between them. Germline V gene sequence: CDR1 SEHNR, CDR2 FQNEAQ (reference sequence). This CDR3 spans 13 amino acids. CDR3 DNA sequence: TGTGCCAGCAGGTCCACTAGCACAGATACGCAGTATTTT. Translating it yields CASRSTSTDTQYF.

The J gene is TRBJ2-5, the V gene TRBV7-2, with TRBD2 matching over 9 bases. CDR1 is SGHTA, CDR2 FQGNSA, per germline. This CDR3 is 16 amino acids long. With V trimmed by 1 base and J by 2 bases, 5 bases remained unmatched. CDR3: CASSLVASGIQETQYF. CDR3 bases: TGTGCCAGCAGCTTAGTTGCTAGCGGGATTCAAGAGACCCAGTACTTC.

The rearrangement links TRBV7-2 to TRBJ2-1; possible D gene TRBD2, 6 bases. V was clipped by 5 bases and J by 1 base, with 12 bases between them. Germline lookup yields CDR1 SGHTA and CDR2 FQGNSA. The CDR3 runs to 15 residues. CDR3 in amino acids: CASSPYGGSYNEQFF. The CDR3 DNA reads TGTGCCAGCAGCCCGTACGGGGGTTCCTACAATGAGCAGTTCTTC.

The chain uses TRBV29-1 and TRBJ2-2; maybe TRBD2 (5 bases). This CDR3 is 14 amino acids long. Germline V gene data show CDR1 as SQVTM and CDR2 as ANQGSEA. The germline V and J ends were trimmed by 4 bases and 3 bases, with 12 bases remaining between them. CDR3 sequence reads: CSVGAALDTGELFF. The CDR3 nucleotides are TGCAGCGTTGGAGCGGCTTTGGACACCGGGGAGCTGTTTTTT.

The sample holds one count of this clone. This rearrangement joins TRBV7-3 to TRBJ2-7; 10 nucleotides line up with TRBD1. V trimming: 6 bases; J trimming: 7 bases; junction bases outside the gene matches: 9. This CDR3 contains 14 residues. CDR1 and CDR2 from the germline V gene are SGHTA and FQGTGA. In nucleotides, the CDR3 is TGTGCCAGCAGTTTGACAGGGGGCGCGGAAGAGCAGTACTTC. Translating it yields CASSLTGGAEEQYF.

This chain joins TRBV9 and TRBJ2-5; 7 bases fit TRBD2. CDR1 and CDR2 from the germline V gene are SGDLS and YYNGEE. The CDR3 sequence is 15 residues long. The trim removed 1 base at V and 2 bases at J, leaving 5 bases unmatched. The CDR3 sequence is CASSVRAGVQETQYF. CDR3 nucleotides: TGTGCCAGCAGCGTAAGGGCGGGGGTACAAGAGACCCAGTACTTC. Full variable domain (rest looked up from reference TRBV9 and TRBJ2-5): DSGVTQTPKHLITATGQRVTLRCSPRSGDLSVYWYQQSLDQGLQFLIQYYNGEERAKGNILERFSAQQFPDLHSELNLSSLELGDSALYFCASSVRAGVQETQYFGPGTRLLVL.

The genes are TRBV5-4 and TRBJ1-3, with 7 bases aligning to TRBD1. The J segment lost 7 bases and the V segment lost 4 bases, leaving 14 bases of the junction unmatched. CDR1 is SGHNT, CDR2 YYREEE, per germline (reference sequence). This CDR3 has 16 amino acids. In nucleotides, the CDR3 is TGTGCCAGCAGCGCGCGGGGACAGAGCCCTCGGAACACCATATATTTT. Amino acids: CASSARGQSPRNTIYF. The complete variable domain, with remaining parts taken from reference TRBV5-4 and TRBJ1-3, reads ETGVTQSPTHLIKTRGQQVTLRCSSQSGHNTVSWYQQALGQGPQFIFQYYREEENGRGNFPPRFSGLQFPNYSSELNVNALELDDSALYLCASSARGQSPRNTIYFGEGSWLTVV.

The chain links TRBV30 to TRBJ1-2; perhaps TRBD1 as D (5 bases). V lost 1 base and J lost 1, with 10 bases in between. CDR1 and CDR2 (germline): GTSNPN, SVGIG (reference sequence). The CDR3 runs to 14 residues. The CDR3 loop is CAWSARRDNYGYTF. CDR3 DNA sequence: TGTGCCTGGAGTGCCCGCAGGGATAACTATGGCTACACCTTC. Supplemented by reference TRBV30 and TRBJ1-2, the full variable domain reads SQTIHQWPATLVQPVGSPLSLECTVEGTSNPNLYWYRQAAGRGLQLLFYSVGIGQISSEVPQNLSASRPQDRQFILSSKKLLLSDSGFYLCAWSARRDNYGYTFGSGTRLTVV.

This chain joins TRBV29-1 and TRBJ1-4, with D uncertain. This CDR3 comprises 14 residues. The V end lost 0 bases, the J end lost 11 bases, and 16 bases lay between the germline ends. Germline assignment: CDR1 SQVTM and CDR2 ANQGSEA. The CDR3 loop reads CSVEDQVLGRKLFF. The DNA of the CDR3 is TGCAGCGTTGAAGATCAAGTCTTGGGGAGGAAACTGTTTTTT.

The CDR3 protein is CASSYDVITGTSSYNEQFF. The CDR3 DNA sequence: TGTGCCAGCAGTTACGATGTGATAACCGGGACTAGTTCCTACAATGAGCAGTTCTTC. The chain couples TRBV6-2 or TRBV6-3 to TRBJ2-1, with TRBD2 identical over 8 bases. Trimming removed 2 bases from V and 1 base from J; junction bases left unmatched: 13. The CDR3 is made up of 19 amino acids. Germline V lookup: CDR1 MNHEY, CDR2 SVGEGT.

This clone has just a few counts. The chain employs TRBV28 and TRBJ2-2, with 10 bases that match TRBD2. J gave up 5 bases and V 4 bases, and 7 bases lay outside the gene matches. Germline V lookup: CDR1 MDHEN, CDR2 SYDVKM. This CDR3 is 16 amino acids long. The CDR3 sequence: CASSSGTSVMTGELFF. The CDR3 DNA sequence: TGTGCCAGCAGTTCCGGGACTAGCGTAATGACCGGGGAGCTGTTTTTT.

The rearrangement uses TRBV27 and TRBJ2-3; 15 bases fit TRBD2. V lost 4 bases to trimming and J lost 8 bases; unmatched junction nucleotides: 7. This CDR3 has 16 residues. Germline V gene data show CDR1 as MNHEY and CDR2 as SMNVEV (reference sequence). CDR3 sequence reads: CASSSWGLAGGGTQYF. CDR3 nucleotides: TGTGCCAGCAGTTCATGGGGACTAGCGGGAGGTGGTACGCAGTATTTT.

The chain joins TRBV6-6 to TRBJ1-3, with a weak D call TRBD1 (6 bases). Deletions cut 1 base from V and 4 bases from J, with 14 bases between. CDR3 length: 16 amino acids. Germline V gene lookup returns CDR1 MNHNY and CDR2 SVGAGI (reference sequence). The CDR3 protein is CASSYLPTGKGNTIYF. The CDR3 DNA reads as TGTGCCAGCAGTTACTTACCCACAGGGAAGGGAAACACCATATATTTT.

The V gene is TRBV11-2, the J gene TRBJ2-1; D possibly corresponds to TRBD2 (6 bases). Germline lookup yields CDR1 SGHAT and CDR2 FQNNGV. The CDR3 loop spans 14 amino acids. V lost 3 bases to trimming and J lost 5 bases, with 11 bases between them. CDR3 sequence reads: CASSFERANNEQFF. The CDR3 nucleotides read TGTGCCAGCAGCTTCGAGCGGGCGAACAATGAGCAGTTCTTC.

The chain combines TRBV7-9 with TRBJ1-2; 9 nucleotides match TRBD1. V was clipped by 7 bases and J by 5 bases; unmatched bases: 5. The germline V gene has CDR1 SEHNR and CDR2 FQNEAQ (reference sequence). The CDR3 totals 13 residues. The CDR3 DNA sequence: TGTGCCAGCATCGGGACAGGGAGGTATGGCTACACCTTC. Encoded protein: CASIGTGRYGYTF.